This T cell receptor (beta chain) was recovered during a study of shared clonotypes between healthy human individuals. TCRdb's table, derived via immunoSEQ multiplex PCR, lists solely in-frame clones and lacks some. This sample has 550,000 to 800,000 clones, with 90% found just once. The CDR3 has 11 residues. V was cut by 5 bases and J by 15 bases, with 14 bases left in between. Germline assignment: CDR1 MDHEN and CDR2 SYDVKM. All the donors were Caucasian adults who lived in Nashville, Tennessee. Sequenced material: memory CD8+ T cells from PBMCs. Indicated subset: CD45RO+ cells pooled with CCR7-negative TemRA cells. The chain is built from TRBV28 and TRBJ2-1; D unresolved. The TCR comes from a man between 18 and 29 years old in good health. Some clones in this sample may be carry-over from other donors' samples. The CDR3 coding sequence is TGTGCCAGCAGTCCAGACACCAAGGGGTTCTTC. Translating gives CASSPDTKGFF.